This is a list of T cell receptor beta chains from one sample in a study of shared clonotypes between healthy human individuals. Assay used: immunoSEQ multiplex PCR; TCRdb lists only in-frame clones, some missing. The sample lists around 1 million clones; approximately 80% were seen once. The sample comprised memory CD4+ T cells sorted from blood. The origin of the receptors is a man aged 18-30 years in good health. CDR3s include the opening cysteine and the closing phenylalanine or tryptophan. A D gene is named only where the DNA matches it firmly. Clone size is shown for a subset of rows, as once, few, many or a class of expanded clone.

NA 14 TRBJ2-7 NA TRBV2 TGTGCCAGCAGTGCCCAAAGGACCCTCTACGAGCAGTACTTC CASSAQRTLYEQYF
TRBD2 16 TRBJ2-3 few TRBV5-1 TGCGCCAGCAGCTTGGGACGGGGCGGGAGTGTGGATACGCAGTATTTT CASSLGRGGSVDTQYF
TRBD1 14 TRBJ1-1 many TRBV6-6 TGTGCCAGCAGTTACAGGACAGGAAATACTGAAGCTTTCTTT CASSYRTGNTEAFF
TRBD1 12 TRBJ1-6 few TRBV25-1 TGTGCCAGCAGTGGTACAGGGGCACCCCTCCACTTT CASSGTGAPLHF
TRBD2 19 TRBJ2-2 NA TRBV7-2 TGTGCCAGCAGCTTAACTGCAGGGGGGCTAGCGGGAGCGACCGGGGAGCTGTTTTTT CASSLTAGGLAGATGELFF
NA 15 TRBJ1-1 few TRBV19 TGTGCCAGTAGTCTCCCGACGGGTCTGAACACTGAAGCTTTCTTT CASSLPTGLNTEAFF
NA 13 TRBJ2-7 once TRBV7-2 TGTGCCAGCACCACCCTCGGGAGCCTCGAGCAGTACTTC CASTTLGSLEQYF
TRBD2 16 TRBJ2-3 NA TRBV5-4 TGTGCCAGCAGCACCCTTTTGGGGGGGAAAGCAGATACGCAGTATTTT CASSTLLGGKADTQYF
NA 13 TRBJ1-4 NA TRBV11-2 TGTGCCAGCGAGAGGTCATTGGGTGAAAAACTGTTTTTT CASERSLGEKLFF
NA 13 TRBJ2-1 NA TRBV11-2 TGTGCCAGCAGCTTAGGGGGCCCCCTGTCGCAGTTCTTC CASSLGGPLSQFF
NA 15 TRBJ2-7 NA TRBV6-5 TGTGCCAGCAGCAGGGACGCTCTCTCCTCCTACGAGCAGTACTTC CASSRDALSSYEQYF
NA 12 TRBJ2-1 NA TRBV9 TGTGCCAGCAGCGCAACAGGGAAATTGCAGTTCTTC CASSATGKLQFF
TRBD1 14 TRBJ2-2 NA TRBV19 TGTGCCAGTAGACGGGACAGGGACACCGGGGAGCTGTTTTTT CASRRDRDTGELFF
NA 19 TRBJ1-2 NA TRBV10-1 TGCGCCAGCAGTGAGAGGGAGAACAGATCCCTGAAGAGTAACTATGGCTACACCTTC CASSERENRSLKSNYGYTF
TRBD2 13 TRBJ2-7 few TRBV10-2 TGCGCCAGCAATAGCGGGAGGGCCCTCGAGCAGTACTTC CASNSGRALEQYF
TRBD2 15 TRBJ2-4 once TRBV6-1 TGTGCCAGCAGTTTAGCGGGAGGAGCCAAAAACATTCAGTACTTC CASSLAGGAKNIQYF
NA 15 TRBJ2-4 once TRBV19 TGTGCCAGTAGGCCTGGCTCGGGGTCCAAAAACATTCAGTACTTC CASRPGSGSKNIQYF
TRBD2 13 TRBJ2-7 NA TRBV13 TGTGCCAGCAGCTTAGGCCTAGCGGGAGTTCTTCGCTTC CASSLGLAGVLRF
NA 13 TRBJ1-2 NA TRBV6-6 TGTGCCAGCAGTGCCTTAGCTAACTATGGCTACACCTTC CASSALANYGYTF
NA 16 TRBJ2-2 few TRBV5-5 TGTGCCAGCAGCTTGGATCCCTCCGCGAACACCGGGGAGCTGTTTTTT CASSLDPSANTGELFF
NA 16 TRBJ2-1 many TRBV27 TGTGCCAGCAGTTTACAGAGGCCCTTACACTACAATGAGCAGTTCTTC CASSLQRPLHYNEQFF
TRBD2 16 TRBJ2-2 NA TRBV11-2 TGTGCCAGCAGCTTAACCGGGGGGAAGAACACCGGGGAGCTGTTTTTT CASSLTGGKNTGELFF
NA 15 TRBJ2-7 NA TRBV6-5 TGTGCCAGCAGTTACTCGAGCCCCTACCGATACGAGCAGTACTTC CASSYSSPYRYEQYF
TRBD2 15 TRBJ2-7 once TRBV5-1 TGCGCCAGCAGCTACGCCGGGACTAGGTCCAACGAGCAGTACTTC CASSYAGTRSNEQYF
TRBD1 16 TRBJ2-1 NA TRBV5-8 TGTGCCAGCAGTCGTAGACAGGGGAGGACCTACAATGAGCAGTTCTTC CASSRRQGRTYNEQFF
NA 11 TRBJ1-2 few TRBV10-3 TGTGCCTCAGAAGGGGGTTTTGGCTACACCTTC CASEGGFGYTF
NA 17 TRBJ1-5 NA TRBV15 TGTGCCACCAGCGGAGGGCTGGGGGGCTCAAGCAATCAGCCCCAGCATTTT CATSGGLGGSSNQPQHF
TRBD2 13 TRBJ2-1 NA TRBV19 TGTGCCAGTAGGATTAGCGGGGTCGGGGAGCAGTTCTTC CASRISGVGEQFF
TRBD1 14 TRBJ1-5 NA TRBV27 TGTGCCAGAAAAAACAGGGGTTCCGATCAGCCCCAGCATTTT CARKNRGSDQPQHF
NA 13 TRBJ1-2 NA TRBV18 TGTGCCAGCTCTCTGGACCAGAACTATGGCTACACCTTC CASSLDQNYGYTF
NA 12 TRBJ2-5 NA TRBV6-5 TGTGCCAGCAGGGGGGGGGCCGAGACCCAGTACTTC CASRGGAETQYF